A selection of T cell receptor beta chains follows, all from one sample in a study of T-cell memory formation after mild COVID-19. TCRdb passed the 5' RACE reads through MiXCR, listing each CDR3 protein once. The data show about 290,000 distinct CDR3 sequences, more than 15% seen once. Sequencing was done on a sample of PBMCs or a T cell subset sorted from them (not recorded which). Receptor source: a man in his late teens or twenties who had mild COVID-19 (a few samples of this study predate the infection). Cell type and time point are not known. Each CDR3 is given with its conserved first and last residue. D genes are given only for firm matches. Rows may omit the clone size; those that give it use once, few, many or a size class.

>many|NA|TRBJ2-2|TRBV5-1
TGCGCCAGCAGCTTGGATACCTCGGAGACCGGGGAGCTGTTTTTT
CASSLDTSETGELFF
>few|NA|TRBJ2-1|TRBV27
TGTGCCAGCAGTTTATGGGCGAGGGAGTTCGGGAATGAGCAGTTCTTC
CASSLWAREFGNEQFF
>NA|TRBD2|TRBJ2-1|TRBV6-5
TGTGCCAGCTACGTCGCTGCGGGGGGATCCAGCTCCTACAATGAGCAGTTCTTC
CASYVAAGGSSSYNEQFF
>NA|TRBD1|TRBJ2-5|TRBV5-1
TGCGCCAGCCGAAGGGACAGTAGCAAAGAGACCCAGTACTTC
CASRRDSSKETQYF
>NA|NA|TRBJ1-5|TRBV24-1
TGTGCCACCAGTGATTATACCTGGAATCAGCCCCAGCATTTT
CATSDYTWNQPQHF
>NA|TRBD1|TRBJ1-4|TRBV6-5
TGTGCCAGCAGCCCGGGACAGCAACGGGCAAAACTGTTTTTT
CASSPGQQRAKLFF
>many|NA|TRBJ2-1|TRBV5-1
TGCGCCAGCAGCTCCGGGGGCCTCTCCTACAATGAGCAGTTCTTC
CASSSGGLSYNEQFF
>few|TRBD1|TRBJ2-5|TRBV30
TGTGCCTGGTTGACGGACAGGTTCCAAGAGACCCAGTACTTC
CAWLTDRFQETQYF
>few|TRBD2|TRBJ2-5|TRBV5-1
TGCGCCAGCACCTCGTCTAGCGGAGAGACCCAGTACTTC
CASTSSSGETQYF
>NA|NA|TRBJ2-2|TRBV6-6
TGTGCCAGCAGTTTCGCAGGGAGTGGCACCGGGGAGCTGTTTTTT
CASSFAGSGTGELFF
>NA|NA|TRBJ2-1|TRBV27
TGTGCCAGCAAGTCCGGCAATGAGCAGTTCTTC
CASKSGNEQFF
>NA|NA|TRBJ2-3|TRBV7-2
TGTGCCAGCAGCCAACGGGGTACGCAGTATTTT
CASSQRGTQYF
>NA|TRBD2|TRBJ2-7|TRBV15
TGTGCCACCAGCAGAGATCCTAGCGGCTCCTACGAGCAGTACTTC
CATSRDPSGSYEQYF
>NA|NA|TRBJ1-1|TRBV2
TGTGCCAGCAGATCAAGGGGGGGGAACACTGAAGCTTTCTTT
CASRSRGGNTEAFF
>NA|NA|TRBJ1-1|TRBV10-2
TGCGCCAGCAGTGAGACAGGGTCGAACACTGAAGCTTTCTTT
CASSETGSNTEAFF
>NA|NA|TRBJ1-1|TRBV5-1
TGCGCCAGCAGCCCAGGACGCCCTGAAGCTTTCTTT
CASSPGRPEAFF
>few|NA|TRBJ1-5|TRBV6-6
TGTGCCAGCAGTACGATGGTACAGCCCCAGCATTTT
CASSTMVQPQHF
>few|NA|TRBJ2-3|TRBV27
TGTGCCAGCAGTTCCGCCCGGGGCGATACGCAGTATTTT
CASSSARGDTQYF
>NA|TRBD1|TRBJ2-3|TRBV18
TGTGCCAGCTCACCACGAACGAACAGGGGGCAAGGAGATACGCAGTATTTT
CASSPRTNRGQGDTQYF
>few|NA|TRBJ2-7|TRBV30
TGTGCCTGGAGTGCGCTTTACGAGCAGTACTTC
CAWSALYEQYF
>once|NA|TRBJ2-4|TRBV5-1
TGCGCCAGCAGCTTGGCTGACCCCCAGAGGGACATTCAGTACTTC
CASSLADPQRDIQYF
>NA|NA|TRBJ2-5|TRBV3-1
TGTGCCAGCAGCCAGGGAGAGGGGGAGACCCAGTACTTC
CASSQGEGETQYF
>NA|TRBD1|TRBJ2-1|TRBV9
TGTGCCAGCAGCGCCGGACAGGGGGCGAATGAGCAGTTCTTC
CASSAGQGANEQFF
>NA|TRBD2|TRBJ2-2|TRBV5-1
TGCGCCAGCAGCCAAACGACTAGCGGCACCGGGGAGCTGTTTTTT
CASSQTTSGTGELFF